This record concerns one TCR beta chain sequence. The CDR3 length is 17 residues. Trimming took off 6 bases at V and 2 bases at J, with 22 bases between the two ends. Germline assignment: CDR1 MDHEN and CDR2 SYDVKM. As processed by the authors: Estimation of nucleated cell counts was performed using reference gene primer amplification. The assay was immunoSEQ multiplex PCR, and TCRdb's table has in-frame clones only and misses some. V, J and clone size are taken as reported in that table, and D and trimming were inferred from the DNA itself. The data show about 70,000 clones, just under 80% seen once. This sample was included in a study of blood T cell repertoires in COVID-19. Study-level background: Sites in the United States, Italy and Spain provided acute and convalescent COVID-19 samples. T cells, B-cell-depleted T cells, or PBMCs provided the cDNA or gDNA that served as material.

The clonotype comes from an older woman with acute or convalescent COVID-19. The gene calls are TRBV28 and TRBJ1-2, with D perhaps matching TRBD1 (6 bases). Sequences were obtained from peripheral blood. In nucleotides, the CDR3 is TGTGCCAGCAGAAACGCAGGGGAAAATTACCCAAACTATGGCTACACCTTC. The encoded protein is CASRNAGENYPNYGYTF.